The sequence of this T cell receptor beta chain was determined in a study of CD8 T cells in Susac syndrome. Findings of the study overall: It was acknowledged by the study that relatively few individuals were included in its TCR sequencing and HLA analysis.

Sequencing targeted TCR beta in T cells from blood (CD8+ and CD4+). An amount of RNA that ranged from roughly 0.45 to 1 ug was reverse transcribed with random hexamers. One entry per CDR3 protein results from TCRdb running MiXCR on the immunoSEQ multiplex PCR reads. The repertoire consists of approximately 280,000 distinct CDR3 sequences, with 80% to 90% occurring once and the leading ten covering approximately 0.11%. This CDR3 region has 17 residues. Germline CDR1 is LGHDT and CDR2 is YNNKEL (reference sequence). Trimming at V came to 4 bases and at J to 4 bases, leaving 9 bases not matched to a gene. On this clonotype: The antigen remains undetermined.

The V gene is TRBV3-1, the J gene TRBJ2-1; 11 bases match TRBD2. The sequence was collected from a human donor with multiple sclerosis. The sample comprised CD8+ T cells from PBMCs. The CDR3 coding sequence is TGTGCCAGCAGCCCCCCCCGCGGGACTAGCGGTTACAATGAGCAGTTCTTC. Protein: CASSPPRGTSGYNEQFF.